This TCR beta chain is drawn from a study of graft-versus-host responses after intestinal transplantation. General study results and limits: Recipient marrow contained GvH clones, some of which appeared first in ileum or blood.

In regard to this clone: Antigen unknown.

Trimming took 6 bases from V and 6 from J; bases not matched to a gene: 2. The germline V gene has CDR1 DFQATT and CDR2 SNEGSKA (reference sequence). The CDR3 is made up of 10 amino acids. Only in-frame clones appear in the TCRdb table, and some are missing; sequencing was by immunoSEQ multiplex PCR. The data show about 71,000 clones, with roughly 87% seen just once and approximately 1.2% held by the top ten. The TCR comes from a human donor who received an intestinal transplant. The source material was unstimulated CD8+ T cells sorted from spleen or lymph node cells, sampled before intestinal transplant. The chain combines TRBV20-1 with TRBJ2-7; TRBD2 aligns across 7 bases. The CDR3 spells CSAGGGEQYF. The DNA of the CDR3 is TGCAGTGCAGGCGGGGGCGAGCAGTACTTC.